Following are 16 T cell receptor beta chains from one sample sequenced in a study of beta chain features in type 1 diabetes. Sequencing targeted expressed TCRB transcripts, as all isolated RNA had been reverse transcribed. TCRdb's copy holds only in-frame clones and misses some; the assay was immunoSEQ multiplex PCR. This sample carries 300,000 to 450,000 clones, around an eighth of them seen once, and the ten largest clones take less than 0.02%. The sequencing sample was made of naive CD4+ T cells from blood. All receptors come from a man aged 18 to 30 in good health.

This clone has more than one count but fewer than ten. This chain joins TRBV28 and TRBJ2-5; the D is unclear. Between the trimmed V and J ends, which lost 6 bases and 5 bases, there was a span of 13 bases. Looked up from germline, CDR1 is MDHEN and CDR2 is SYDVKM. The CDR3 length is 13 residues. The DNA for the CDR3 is TGTGCCAGCAGCCTCGGTAGCACGGAGACCCAGTACTTC. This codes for CASSLGSTETQYF.

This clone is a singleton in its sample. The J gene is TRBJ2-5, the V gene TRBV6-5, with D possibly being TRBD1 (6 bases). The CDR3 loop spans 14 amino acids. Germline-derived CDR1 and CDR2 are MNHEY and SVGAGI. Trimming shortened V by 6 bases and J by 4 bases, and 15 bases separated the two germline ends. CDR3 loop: CASSPRGKGETQYF. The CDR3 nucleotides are TGTGCCAGCAGCCCCAGGGGAAAGGGAGAGACCCAGTACTTC.

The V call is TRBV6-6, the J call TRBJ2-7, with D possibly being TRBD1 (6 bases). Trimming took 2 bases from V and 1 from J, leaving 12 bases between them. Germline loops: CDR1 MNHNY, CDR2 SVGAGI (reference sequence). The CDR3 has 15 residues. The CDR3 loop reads CASSYLGGQSYEQYF. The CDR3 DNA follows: TGTGCCAGCAGTTACCTAGGCGGACAGTCCTACGAGCAGTACTTC.

CDR3 amino acids: CASSLGTGGDQPQHF. The CDR3, as DNA: TGTGCCAGCAGTTTAGGGACAGGAGGGGACCAGCCCCAGCATTTT. The V gene is TRBV28, the J gene TRBJ1-5; 8 nucleotides agree with TRBD1. V shed 2 bases and J 7 bases; nucleotides not matched to a gene: 7. CDR3 length: 15 amino acids. The V gene's germline CDR1 is MDHEN and CDR2 SYDVKM.

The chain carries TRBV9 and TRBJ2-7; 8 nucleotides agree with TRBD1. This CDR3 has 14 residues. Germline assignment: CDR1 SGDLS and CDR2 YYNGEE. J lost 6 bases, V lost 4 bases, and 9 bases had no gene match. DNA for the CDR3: TGTGCCAGCAGCCTGGGGGACAGGTCGGGCGAGCAGTACTTC. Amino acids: CASSLGDRSGEQYF.

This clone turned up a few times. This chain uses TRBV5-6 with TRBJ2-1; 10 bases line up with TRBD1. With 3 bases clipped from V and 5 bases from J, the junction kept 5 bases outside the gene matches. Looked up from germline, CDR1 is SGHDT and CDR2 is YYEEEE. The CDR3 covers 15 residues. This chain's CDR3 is CASSYLGTGDNEQFF. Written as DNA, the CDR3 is TGTGCCAGCAGCTATCTCGGGACAGGGGACAATGAGCAGTTCTTC.

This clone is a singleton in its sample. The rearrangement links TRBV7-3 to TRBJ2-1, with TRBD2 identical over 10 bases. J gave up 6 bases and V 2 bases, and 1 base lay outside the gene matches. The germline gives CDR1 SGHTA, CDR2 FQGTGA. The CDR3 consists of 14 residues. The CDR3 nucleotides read TGTGCCAGCAGCTTACTAGCGGGAGCCAATGAGCAGTTCTTC. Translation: CASSLLAGANEQFF.

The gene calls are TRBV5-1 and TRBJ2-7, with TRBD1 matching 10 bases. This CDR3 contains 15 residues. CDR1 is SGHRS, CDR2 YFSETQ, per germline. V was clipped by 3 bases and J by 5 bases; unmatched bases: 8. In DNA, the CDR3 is TGCGCCAGCAGCTCCCAGGGACAGGGGCTCGACGAGCAGTACTTC. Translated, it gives CASSSQGQGLDEQYF.

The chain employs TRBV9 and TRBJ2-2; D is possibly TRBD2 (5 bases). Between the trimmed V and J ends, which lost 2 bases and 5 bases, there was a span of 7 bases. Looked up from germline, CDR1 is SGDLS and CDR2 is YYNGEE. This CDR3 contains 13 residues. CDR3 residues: CASSVGETGELFF. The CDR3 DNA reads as TGTGCCAGCAGCGTCGGGGAAACCGGGGAGCTGTTTTTT.

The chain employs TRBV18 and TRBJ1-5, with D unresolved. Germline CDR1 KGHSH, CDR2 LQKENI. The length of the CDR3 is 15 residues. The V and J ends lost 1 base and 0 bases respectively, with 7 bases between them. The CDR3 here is CASSPQRYSNQPQHF. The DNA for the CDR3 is TGTGCCAGCTCACCACAGAGATATAGCAATCAGCCCCAGCATTTT. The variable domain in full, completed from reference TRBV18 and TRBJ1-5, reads NAGVMQNPRHLVRRRGQEARLRCSPMKGHSHVYWYRQLPEEGLKFMVYLQKENIIDESGMPKERFSAEFPKEGPSILRIQQVVRGDSAAYFCASSPQRYSNQPQHFGDGTRLSIL.

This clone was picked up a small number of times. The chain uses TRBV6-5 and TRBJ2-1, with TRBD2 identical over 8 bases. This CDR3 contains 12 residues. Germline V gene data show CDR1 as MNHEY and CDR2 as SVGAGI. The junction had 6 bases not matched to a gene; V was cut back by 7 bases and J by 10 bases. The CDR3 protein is CASNRGGTEQFF. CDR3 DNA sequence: TGTGCCAGCAACCGGGGGGGCACGGAGCAGTTCTTC.

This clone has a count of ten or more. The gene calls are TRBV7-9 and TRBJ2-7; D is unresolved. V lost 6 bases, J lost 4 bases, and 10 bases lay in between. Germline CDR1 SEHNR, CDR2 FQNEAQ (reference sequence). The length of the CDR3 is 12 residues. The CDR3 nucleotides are TGTGCCAGCAGAACCGAACAATACGAGCAGTACTTC. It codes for CASRTEQYEQYF.

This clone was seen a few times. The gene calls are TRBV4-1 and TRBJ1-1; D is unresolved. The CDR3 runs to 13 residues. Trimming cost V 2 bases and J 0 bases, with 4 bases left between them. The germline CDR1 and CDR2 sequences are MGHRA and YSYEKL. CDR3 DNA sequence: TGCGCCAGCAGCCAAACAATGAACACTGAAGCTTTCTTT. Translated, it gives CASSQTMNTEAFF.

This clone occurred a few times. DNA for the CDR3: TGCGCCAGCAGCTCACAGGGGGAAGGTGGTTATACGCAGTATTTT. Its protein is CASSSQGEGGYTQYF. The chain has TRBV5-1 and TRBJ2-3; 8 bases agree with TRBD1. The V gene's germline CDR1 is SGHRS and CDR2 YFSETQ. Losses at the gene ends were 3 bases for V and 7 bases for J; bases not matched to a gene: 10. The CDR3 spans 15 residues.

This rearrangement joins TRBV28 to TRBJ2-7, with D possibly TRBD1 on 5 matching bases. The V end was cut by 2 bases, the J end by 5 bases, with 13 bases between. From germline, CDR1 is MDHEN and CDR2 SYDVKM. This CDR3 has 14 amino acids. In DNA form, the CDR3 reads TGTGCCAGCAGTTTAAAACAGGTATTCCACGAGCAGTACTTC. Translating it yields CASSLKQVFHEQYF.

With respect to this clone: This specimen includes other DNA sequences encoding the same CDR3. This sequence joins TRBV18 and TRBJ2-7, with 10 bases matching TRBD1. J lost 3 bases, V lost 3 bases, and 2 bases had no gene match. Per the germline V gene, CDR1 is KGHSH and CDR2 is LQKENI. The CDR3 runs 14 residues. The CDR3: CASSPGTGDYEQYF. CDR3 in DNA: TGTGCCAGCTCACCCGGGACAGGGGACTACGAGCAGTACTTC. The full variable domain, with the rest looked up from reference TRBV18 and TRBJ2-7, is NAGVMQNPRHLVRRRGQEARLRCSPMKGHSHVYWYRQLPEEGLKFMVYLQKENIIDESGMPKERFSAEFPKEGPSILRIQQVVRGDSAAYFCASSPGTGDYEQYFGPGTRLTVT.